This passage covers 18 T cell receptor beta chains from one sample sequenced in a study of CD8 T cells in ankylosing spondylitis. Study-wide results and caveats: Apparently characteristic of ankylosing spondylitis blood was a TCR beta motif (about 8 highly homologous variants).

TCRdb recomputed calls from the 5' RACE reads with MiXCR, one row per CDR3 protein. The sample comprises 130,000 or so distinct CDR3 sequences, 17% of which are singletons, and roughly 30% rests with the top ten. These receptors have no identified antigens. Input material: blood, either unsorted or a sorted T cell fraction (not recorded which). The receptors were sampled from a male donor with ankylosing spondylitis.

The chain has TRBV10-1 and TRBJ2-7; D uncertain. CDR1 and CDR2 (germline): WNHNN, SYGVQD (reference sequence). V lost 10 bases to trimming and J lost 5 bases, with 6 bases between them. The CDR3 runs 9 residues. The CDR3 nucleotides read TGCGCCACACTCCACGAGCAGTACTTC. Protein sequence: CATLHEQYF.

This clonotype was seen ten or more times. V usage is TRBV14 and J usage is TRBJ2-1; D may correspond to TRBD1 or TRBD2 (5 bases each). The CDR3 contains 16 residues. V was shortened by 2 bases and J by 0 bases, with 11 bases between the two germline ends. Looked up from germline, CDR1 is SGHDN and CDR2 is FVKESK. The CDR3 spells CASSQLGRSSYNEQFF. The CDR3 coding sequence is TGTGCCAGCAGCCAACTGGGACGTAGCTCCTACAATGAGCAGTTCTTC.

This clonotype has more than one count but fewer than ten. This chain joins TRBV28 and TRBJ2-7; possible D gene TRBD2, 6 bases. Trimming removed 4 bases from V and 0 bases from J, with 10 bases in between. From germline, CDR1 is MDHEN and CDR2 SYDVKM. CDR3 size: 14 residues. Here the CDR3 DNA reads TGTGCCAGCAGTTACCCAGCGGGCTCCTACGAGCAGTACTTC. Protein product: CASSYPAGSYEQYF.

This clonotype came up a few times. The CDR3 DNA reads as TGTGCCAGCAGCCCAAGACAGGTCGATAGCTCCTACAATGAGCAGTTCTTC. This sequence encodes CASSPRQVDSSYNEQFF. V usage is TRBV12-3 or TRBV12-4 and J usage is TRBJ2-1, with D maybe TRBD1 (6 bases). The ends were cut back, 6 bases at V and 0 bases at J, with 18 bases in the middle. The length of the CDR3 is 17 residues.

The sample holds a few counts of this clonotype. This chain joins TRBV6-5 and TRBJ1-2; TRBD1 is a possible D gene (5 bases). Germline CDR1 MNHEY, CDR2 SVGAGI. V was cut by 0 bases and J by 3 bases, with 8 bases left in between. The CDR3 is made up of 14 amino acids. The CDR3 sequence is CASSYSAGDYGYTF. As DNA, the CDR3 is TGTGCCAGCAGTTACTCGGCGGGGGACTATGGCTACACCTTC.

This clonotype was counted at least ten times. V and J are TRBV4-2 and TRBJ2-1, with D hard to call. The CDR3 extends over 16 amino acids. Looked up from germline, CDR1 is LGHNA and CDR2 is YNFKEQ. V was cut by 0 bases and J by 0 bases, with 9 bases left in between. CDR3 in DNA: TGTGCCAGCAGCCAAGATTATGGGCGCTCCTACAATGAGCAGTTCTTC. It is translated as CASSQDYGRSYNEQFF.

A few counts support this clonotype. The J gene is TRBJ2-1, the V gene TRBV12-3 or TRBV12-4, with 11 bases that match TRBD2. V trimming: 6 bases; J trimming: 9 bases; junction bases outside the gene matches: 10. The CDR3 runs 15 residues. The CDR3 coding sequence is TGTGCCAGCAGCATAGCGGGAGGGCCTACTAGTGAGCAGTTCTTC. As protein: CASSIAGGPTSEQFF.

The CDR3 protein is CASSPWDRLNTEAFF. The CDR3 DNA reads TGTGCCAGCTCACCGTGGGACAGACTGAACACTGAAGCTTTCTTT. J is TRBJ1-1 and V is TRBV18, with 7 nucleotides matching TRBD1. With V trimmed by 3 bases and J by 0 bases, 4 bases remained unmatched. Looked up from germline, CDR1 is KGHSH and CDR2 is LQKENI. CDR3 length equals 15 residues.

The V and J genes are TRBV15 and TRBJ1-4; D call uncertain. Trimming removed 5 bases at V and 4 bases at J, with 14 bases between. CDR3 length: 15 residues. Germline V lookup: CDR1 LNHNV, CDR2 YYDKDF (reference sequence). The DNA for the CDR3 is TGTGCCACCAGCGAGGGCGGAAGGCTTAATGAAAAACTGTTTTTT. Encoded protein: CATSEGGRLNEKLFF.

The chain combines TRBV14 with TRBJ1-1; D not certain. The CDR3 has 14 residues. Germline V CDR1 and CDR2: SGHDN, FVKESK. Trimming left V 0 bases short and J 6 bases short, with 11 bases between. CDR3 bases: TGTGCCAGCAGCCAAGATCAGGCAGAATCTGAAGCTTTCTTT. This encodes CASSQDQAESEAFF.

The V call is TRBV7-6, the J call TRBJ2-1; the D is unclear. The CDR3 is 16 residues long. Trimming shortened V by 2 bases and J by 8 bases, and 19 bases separated the two germline ends. CDR1 is SGHVS and CDR2 is FNYEAQ in the germline V gene. The CDR3 bases are TGTGCCAGCAGCTTATGGGCAAAAGAAAGAGGCGATGAGCAGTTCTTC. Translation gives CASSLWAKERGDEQFF.

This clonotype was observed a handful of times. This chain connects TRBV5-1 to TRBJ2-3; no clear D gene. CDR1 is SGHRS and CDR2 is YFSETQ in the germline V gene. Trimming left V 6 bases short and J 1 base short, with 9 bases between. The CDR3 runs to 13 residues. CDR3 DNA: TGCGCCAGCACCCCTCAAGGCACAGATACGCAGTATTTT. Its translation: CASTPQGTDTQYF. Combining the CDR3 with reference TRBV5-1 and TRBJ2-3 gives the whole variable domain KAGVTQTPRYLIKTRGQQVTLSCSPISGHRSVSWYQQTPGQGLQFLFEYFSETQRNKGNFPGRFSGRQFSNSRSEMNVSTLELGDSALYLCASTPQGTDTQYFGPGTRLTVL.

This chain uses TRBV5-1 with TRBJ2-1; 11 positions match TRBD2. The germline CDR1 and CDR2 sequences are SGHRS and YFSETQ. The ends lost 6 bases at V and 10 bases at J; junction bases unmatched: 12. The CDR3 has 15 amino acids. The CDR3 reads CASIVGLAGGNEQFF. The CDR3 region has the DNA TGCGCCAGCATCGTAGGTCTAGCGGGAGGTAACGAGCAGTTCTTC.

The chain employs TRBV27 and TRBJ1-3, with D unclear. With 8 bases removed from V and 4 bases from J, the gap between germline ends came to 9 bases. CDR3 length: 12 amino acids. Germline loops: CDR1 MNHEY, CDR2 SMNVEV (reference sequence). Here the CDR3 DNA reads TGTGCCAGCGGATTACAGGGAAACACCATATATTTT. It translates to CASGLQGNTIYF.

The chain carries TRBV29-1 and TRBJ1-6; 7 bases line up with TRBD1. With V trimmed by 0 bases and J by 14 bases, 13 bases remained unmatched. The CDR3 has 15 residues. Germline V gives CDR1 SQVTM, CDR2 ANQGSEA. The CDR3 nucleotides are TGCAGCGTTGAAGATTTGGGGGACAGTCCGGGAACCCTCCACTTT. As protein: CSVEDLGDSPGTLHF.

The chain carries TRBV15 and TRBJ2-1; 7 nucleotides match TRBD2. Germline trimming cut 6 bases from V and 3 bases from J; bases unmatched to any gene: 8. Germline CDR1 is LNHNV and CDR2 is YYDKDF (reference sequence). The CDR3 runs 15 residues. CDR3 nucleotide sequence: TGTGCCACCAGGAGGGTACGCGGGAGCTACAATGAGCAGTTCTTC. This encodes CATRRVRGSYNEQFF. Full variable domain (remainder filled in from reference TRBV15 and TRBJ2-1): DAMVIQNPRYQVTQFGKPVTLSCSQTLNHNVMYWYQQKSSQAPKLLFHYYDKDFNNEADTPDNFQSRRPNTSFCFLDIRSPGLGDTAMYLCATRRVRGSYNEQFFGPGTRLTVL.

This clonotype was recorded a few times. The chain is built from TRBV29-1 and TRBJ1-1, with D uncertain. The V end lost 3 bases, the J end lost 5 bases, and 13 bases lay between the germline ends. The CDR3 has 13 amino acids. In germline, CDR1 is SQVTM, CDR2 ANQGSEA. CDR3 nucleotide sequence: TGCAGCGTTGACCACAGCGGAGGGACTGAAGCTTTCTTT. Translated, it gives CSVDHSGGTEAFF.

The chain carries TRBV9 and TRBJ2-7; weak D call: TRBD2 (6 bases). Germline V gene sequence: CDR1 SGDLS, CDR2 YYNGEE. The CDR3 is made up of 15 amino acids. Trimming took off 0 bases at V and 3 bases at J, with 13 bases between the two ends. The CDR3, as DNA: TGTGCCAGCAGCGTAGCTCGGGAGCCGGGCTACGAGCAGTACTTC. Amino acids: CASSVAREPGYEQYF. Complete variable domain (other parts from reference TRBV9 and TRBJ2-7): DSGVTQTPKHLITATGQRVTLRCSPRSGDLSVYWYQQSLDQGLQFLIQYYNGEERAKGNILERFSAQQFPDLHSELNLSSLELGDSALYFCASSVAREPGYEQYFGPGTRLTVT.